Sequencing of this T cell receptor beta chain was carried out in a study of cytomegalovirus exposure and HLA in healthy donors (dated by TCRdb to between 2016 and 2019). With regard to the full study: According to a later analysis, the approximately 120 validation repertoires were produced on the same platform as the 680 or so repertoires of the first cohort. The study aimed to test whether cataloging public T cell receptors could reveal signatures of past pathogen exposure. Along with the roughly 610-subject first cohort, a separate validation cohort of approximately 110 different subjects was used. The study combined high-throughput TCR immunosequencing, statistical association of individual TCRs with disease status, and machine learning to predict cytomegalovirus infection status. What the research found in general, with its limitations: A total of fewer than 200 TCR beta chains were listed by the study as associated with cytomegalovirus. In vitro tests confirmed that a few of the cytomegalovirus-associated TCR beta chains recognize cytomegalovirus antigens. Of the cluster scores, roughly 95% were above 0 in a later analysis, which found that TCRs clustered in the first cohort also tended to co-occur in the 110 or so validation repertoires. The classifier was reported to diagnose cytomegalovirus status with high specificity and sensitivity in both the original cohort and the validation cohort. Across donors, most TCR sequences were observed very rarely, whereas some public TCRs were present in many individuals. According to the authors, the approach could potentially be generalized to other disease states and immunological phenotypes. The validation cohort had no HLA typing available for a later analysis, so co-occurrence within that cohort was assessed over all 120 or so repertoires.

On this clone itself: Its antigen remains unidentified. No base qualities exist here, and no much larger clone lies one base off it.

The donors belonged to the validation cohort of around 120 subjects, which was separate from the roughly 670-subject first cohort. The receptor library was made with the immunoSEQ multiplex PCR assay. The authors' pipeline ran thus. To diagnose cytomegalovirus status from the catalog of TCR beta chain sequences, a statistical classification framework was built. TCRdb holds this immuneACCESS table with in-frame rearrangements only. Some clones are missing; in checked studies, unresolved V genes explain under half, and the rest has no known cause. V, J and clone size are those of that table, while D and trimming were read from the DNA. The sample table shows some 170,000 clones, and over 85% are seen once. The ten largest clones add up to 4.2% of the sample. According to the germline V gene, CDR1 reads SGHVS and CDR2 reads FNYEAQ. V is trimmed back by 0 bases and J by 5 bases, and the junction contains 5 bases that no gene match accounts for. From the cysteine up to the phenylalanine, the CDR3 has a length of 15 residues. CDR3 DNA is the only sequence kept; it has 45 bases, read in frame from the first base.

This sequence uses TRBV7-6 and TRBJ2-3; 7 central nucleotides agree with TRBD2. The source is a man between 18 and 29 years old in good health and CMV-seropositive. Material: PBMCs. The encoded CDR3 is CASSLAREFGDTQYF. The sequenced DNA is TGTGCCAGCAGCTTAGCGCGGGAGTTTGGAGATACGCAGTATTTT.